Listed below are T cell receptor beta chains from one sample, sequenced in a study of T cell repertoires in cytomegalovirus infection. MiXCR was run by TCRdb on the reads, yielding one entry per CDR3 protein. The table has nearly 650,000 distinct CDR3 sequences, roughly a quarter seen once; the top ten hold approximately 8%. Sequencing was performed on CD8+ T cells from PBMCs. Receptors originate from a human donor in good health (CMV status not recorded). Some clones in this sample may be carry-over from other donors' samples. CDR3s include the opening cysteine and the closing phenylalanine or tryptophan. The D gene is left open where the match is weak. Size is stated for part of the rows, as once, few or many counts, or as a class when the clone is expanded.

cdr3_nt cdr3_aa j_call clone_size v_call d_call
TGTGCCAGCAGCTTGGGTTATAGGGCCAACCCCGTTTACAATGAGCAGTTCTTC CASSLGYRANPVYNEQFF TRBJ2-1 many TRBV7-2 -
TGCAGCGTTGAATGGGGGACGGAGACCCAGTACTTC CSVEWGTETQYF TRBJ2-5 - TRBV29-1 -
TGTGCCAGCAGTTACACCTCTAGGGACGGAGGGATCCCCTACGAGCAGTACTTC CASSYTSRDGGIPYEQYF TRBJ2-7 many TRBV6-5 -
TGCAGTGCTGGCACCCGGGGAGGTTCACCCCTCCACTTT CSAGTRGGSPLHF TRBJ1-6 - TRBV20-1 -
TGTGCCAGCAGACCTCTTGACAGGGGGCCCACAGATACGCAGTATTTT CASRPLDRGPTDTQYF TRBJ2-3 - TRBV2 TRBD1
TGTGCCAGCAGCGACAGGGTAAAGGATGGCTACACCTTC CASSDRVKDGYTF TRBJ1-2 - TRBV7-9 TRBD1
TGTGCCAGCAGTTTTAGCAGGGTCCCTTACGAGCAGTACTTC CASSFSRVPYEQYF TRBJ2-7 few TRBV12-3/TRBV12-4 -
TGTGCCATCAGCCCGGGACCTCCCACCGGGGAGCTGTTTTTT CAISPGPPTGELFF TRBJ2-2 few TRBV10-3 -
TGTGCCAGCAGTTCGACAGGAGGGGAGCAGTACTTC CASSSTGGEQYF TRBJ2-7 many TRBV12-3/TRBV12-4 -
TGTGCCAGCAGGCCCGTGGGGACCTCGAACACCGGGGAGCTGTTTTTT CASRPVGTSNTGELFF TRBJ2-2 - TRBV9 -
TGCAGCGTAGAAACAGGGGGCCTCTATGGCTACACCTTC CSVETGGLYGYTF TRBJ1-2 few TRBV29-1 TRBD1
TGCAGTGCGGATCATGGGGGGCGTTGGAATTCACCCCTCCACTTT CSADHGGRWNSPLHF TRBJ1-6 - TRBV20-1 -
TGTGCCAGCAGTTTTTTACAGGCGGACAATGAGCAGTTCTTC CASSFLQADNEQFF TRBJ2-1 few TRBV28 -
TGTGCCAGCAGCCAAGGCAGGGCGAGATACGAGCAGTACTTC CASSQGRARYEQYF TRBJ2-7 few TRBV14 -
TGTGCCAGCAGCTCCGGGACTAGCGGGTCCCTGGGGGATGAGCAGTTCTTC CASSSGTSGSLGDEQFF TRBJ2-1 many TRBV7-6 TRBD2
TGTGCCAGCAGCGCGGCACTTCAGGGGAATGGGAATGAGCAGTTCTTC CASSAALQGNGNEQFF TRBJ2-1 many TRBV7-9 -
TGTGCCAGCAGCTCCCTCCTCAATGAGCAGTTCTTC CASSSLLNEQFF TRBJ2-1 many TRBV7-8 -
TGTGCCAGCAGGTCACAGGGGGCGCATGGCTACACCTTC CASRSQGAHGYTF TRBJ1-2 few TRBV6-8 TRBD1
TGTGCCAGCAGAGGCTGGCGACAAGAGACCCAGTACTTC CASRGWRQETQYF TRBJ2-5 many TRBV7-9 -
TGTGCCAGCAGCTTAGGAGTTCGGCAGGGGACCTTATACAATGAGCAGTTCTTC CASSLGVRQGTLYNEQFF TRBJ2-1 - TRBV7-9 -
TGTGCCAGCAGTTACTCCGGACAGCTGAGCACTGAAGCTTTCTTT CASSYSGQLSTEAFF TRBJ1-1 many TRBV6-5 -
TGTGCCATCTCGGGGGAGACCTTCGATGACAATGAGCAGTTCTTC CAISGETFDDNEQFF TRBJ2-1 many TRBV7-8 -
TGTGCCAGCAGCTTACCGGCTGGACAGTGGGGCTCCTACGAGCAGTACTTC CASSLPAGQWGSYEQYF TRBJ2-7 few TRBV7-6 -
TGTGCCAGCAGTTCCCAGGACAGTTTGAACACTGAAGCTTTCTTT CASSSQDSLNTEAFF TRBJ1-1 few TRBV28 -
TGTGCCAGCAGTTCTGGTACAGGGATCGCTCAGCCCCAGCATTTT CASSSGTGIAQPQHF TRBJ1-5 few TRBV27 -